Listed here are 31 T cell receptor beta chains from one sample, sequenced in a study of vaccination and CD4 T cells after COVID-19 (dated by TCRdb to 2022 to 2024). The label giving this sample's treatment or condition can be read as: approximately nine-day PBMC culture with coronavirus spike peptide pools or control peptides (ViraFEST assay). Which antigens these TCRs recognize remains unknown. Library preparation employed PCR. TCRdb records Illumina iSeq 100 as the sequencer. TCR sequencing of DNA from cultured CD4+ T cells used the Oncomine TCR Beta short-read assay at the Johns Hopkins FTIC core. Using fastp at Q25 and MiXCR, TCRdb reprocessed the public reads and kept productive beta chains. Each CDR3 protein appears once, grouped with its most common genes and DNA. The sample profile shows 9,000 to 13,000 distinct CDR3 sequences; 43% of them were found once. Of the sample, 20% to 25% is held by the ten largest clones.

Sequencing was carried out using CD4+ T cells from blood, cultured in vitro. These receptors all come from a human donor who had recovered from COVID-19.

The rearrangement joins TRBV4-1 to TRBJ1-2; 10 nucleotides align to TRBD1. With V trimmed by 8 bases and J by 7 bases, 13 bases remained unmatched. The germline CDR1 and CDR2 sequences are MGHRA and YSYEKL. The CDR3 spans 15 residues. The CDR3: CASRTGQGTRGGYTF. DNA for the CDR3: TGCGCCAGCCGGACGGGACAGGGGACTCGGGGTGGCTACACCTTC.

The chain recombines TRBV6-2 or TRBV6-3 with TRBJ2-5, with 8 nucleotides matching TRBD2. From germline, CDR1 is MNHEY and CDR2 SVGEGT. This CDR3 is 17 amino acids long. Trimming cost V 0 bases and J 0 bases; bases outside gene matches: 6. The CDR3 bases are TGTGCCAGCAGTTACTCGTCGACGGGGGGGTACCAAGAGACCCAGTACTTC. Translating gives CASSYSSTGGYQETQYF.

The chain is built from TRBV6-1 and TRBJ1-4; tentatively, D is TRBD1 (5 bases). CDR1 and CDR2 from the germline V gene are MNHNS and SASEGT. V was cut by 6 bases and J by 6 bases, with 11 bases left in between. The CDR3 loop spans 13 amino acids. CDR3 amino acids: CASSRGGHEKLFF. For the CDR3, the DNA is TGTGCCAGCAGCCGTGGGGGTCATGAAAAACTGTTTTTT.

The chain links TRBV6-1 to TRBJ2-1, with 9 bases that match TRBD2. Germline V gene lookup returns CDR1 MNHNS and CDR2 SASEGT. Trimming at V came to 6 bases and at J to 6 bases, leaving 6 bases not matched to a gene. The CDR3 is 14 amino acids. CDR3 amino acids: CASRSSGGTNEQFF. CDR3 coding DNA: TGTGCCAGCAGGAGTAGCGGGGGAACCAATGAGCAGTTCTTC.

This clonotype has a handful of counts. The chain couples TRBV12-3 or TRBV12-4 to TRBJ1-1; D gene ambiguous. This CDR3 comprises 15 residues. V gave up 6 bases and J gave up 0 bases, with 14 bases separating them. The CDR3 nucleotides are TGTGCCAGCAGGAGTCGACGGAATATGAACACTGAAGCTTTCTTT. Translating it yields CASRSRRNMNTEAFF.

The genes are TRBV12-3 or TRBV12-4 and TRBJ1-5, with D unresolved. Between the trimmed V and J ends, which lost 0 bases and 4 bases, there was a span of 4 bases. There are 13 residues in the CDR3. The CDR3 region is CASSLARNQPQHF. The CDR3 DNA sequence: TGTGCCAGCAGTTTAGCGCGGAATCAGCCCCAGCATTTT.

This chain links TRBV20-1 with TRBJ2-5; D gene uncertain. Germline assignment: CDR1 DFQATT and CDR2 SNEGSKA (reference sequence). The CDR3 has 18 amino acids. Deletions cut 0 bases from V and 2 bases from J, with 22 bases between. Here the CDR3 reads CSARDARNYVGIQETQYF. CDR3 in DNA: TGCAGTGCTAGAGATGCCCGGAATTACGTAGGGATACAAGAGACCCAGTACTTC.

V and J are TRBV20-1 and TRBJ2-5, with D uncertain. The CDR3 runs 14 residues. Trimming took 0 bases from V and 1 from J, leaving 9 bases between them. Germline V CDR1 and CDR2: DFQATT, SNEGSKA (reference sequence). CDR3 protein: CSARDRRGQETQYF. In nucleotides, the CDR3 is TGCAGTGCTAGAGATCGGCGAGGCCAAGAGACCCAGTACTTC.

The CDR3 DNA reads TGTGCCAGCAGTCTACTTGGAGGAACAGATACGCAGTATTTT. Translation gives CASSLLGGTDTQYF. V gene TRBV12-3 or TRBV12-4 combines with J gene TRBJ2-3; maybe TRBD2 (5 bases). The V end was cut by 5 bases, the J end by 3 bases, with 12 bases between. The CDR3 contains 14 residues.

This clonotype has only a few counts. This chain joins TRBV2 and TRBJ1-2; no definite D call. The CDR3 is made up of 13 amino acids. CDR1 and CDR2 from the germline V gene are SNHLY and FYNNEI. The germline V and J ends were trimmed by 4 bases and 6 bases, with 12 bases remaining between them. The CDR3 region is CASSVESNHGYTF. The CDR3 coding sequence is TGTGCCAGCAGTGTTGAGAGCAACCATGGCTACACCTTC.

This clonotype turned up a few times. V gene TRBV12-3 or TRBV12-4 combines with J gene TRBJ1-2; D not certain. This CDR3 has 14 amino acids. V gave up 5 bases and J gave up 1 base, with 11 bases separating them. CDR3 sequence (DNA): TGTGCCAGCAGTGCCGGGGATTATAACTATGGCTACACCTTC. Protein: CASSAGDYNYGYTF.

The chain has TRBV30 and TRBJ2-2; D gene ambiguous. The CDR3 covers 11 residues. Germline values: CDR1 GTSNPN, CDR2 SVGIG (reference sequence). The V end lost 2 bases, the J end lost 5 bases, and 3 bases lay between the germline ends. CDR3 DNA sequence: TGTGCCTGGAGTTTTACCGGGGAGCTGTTTTTT. This gives the protein CAWSFTGELFF.

V usage is TRBV7-9 and J usage is TRBJ1-5; D uncertain. V was clipped by 4 bases and J by 2 bases, with 9 bases between them. Germline lookup yields CDR1 SEHNR and CDR2 FQNEAQ (reference sequence). The length of the CDR3 is 14 residues. The CDR3: CASSSVVGNQPQHF. In DNA, the CDR3 is TGTGCCAGCAGCTCGGTGGTTGGCAATCAGCCCCAGCATTTT.

The chain carries TRBV5-1 and TRBJ2-7; D unclear. Trimming left V 4 bases short and J 5 bases short, with 13 bases between. The CDR3 loop spans 13 amino acids. CDR1 and CDR2 from the germline V gene are SGHRS and YFSETQ. This CDR3 reads CASSPDDENEQYF. The CDR3 region has the DNA TGCGCCAGCAGCCCAGACGACGAGAACGAGCAGTACTTC.

V is TRBV7-2 and J is TRBJ1-2; a weak D match, TRBD1 (5 bases). The V gene lost 7 bases and the J gene lost 5 bases, with 17 bases spanning the gap. Looked up from germline, CDR1 is SGHTA and CDR2 is FQGNSA. CDR3 length equals 14 residues. The CDR3 is CASIWNRKGYGYTF. In DNA form, the CDR3 reads TGTGCCAGCATATGGAACAGAAAGGGGTATGGCTACACCTTC.

The chain is built from TRBV5-1 and TRBJ2-2; D is possibly TRBD1 (5 bases). The CDR3 totals 16 residues. Trimming took off 2 bases at V and 6 bases at J, with 17 bases between the two ends. Looked up from germline, CDR1 is SGHRS and CDR2 is YFSETQ. CDR3 amino acids: CASSLGQGRFAGELFF. The CDR3 nucleotides read TGCGCCAGCAGCTTAGGTCAGGGCCGGTTCGCCGGGGAGCTGTTTTTT.

This clonotype was detected only a few times. This chain joins TRBV6-5 and TRBJ1-2, with D tentatively TRBD1 (5 bases). Trimming removed 2 bases from V and 7 bases from J, with 11 bases in between. CDR3 length: 13 amino acids. In germline, CDR1 is MNHEY, CDR2 SVGAGI. The CDR3 DNA reads as TGTGCCAGCAGTTACGGGGCTGGGTTTGGCTACACCTTC. Encoded protein: CASSYGAGFGYTF.

The V gene is TRBV7-9, the J gene TRBJ2-4, with 9 bases matching TRBD1. V trimming: 5 bases; J trimming: 7 bases; junction bases outside the gene matches: 6. CDR1 and CDR2 (germline): SEHNR, FQNEAQ (reference sequence). This CDR3 has 14 amino acids. The CDR3 here is CASSLGDRVNIQYF. The DNA for the CDR3 is TGTGCCAGCAGCCTAGGGGACAGGGTTAACATTCAGTACTTC.

The CDR3 sequence is CASSLRPSGGVSTDTQYF. The DNA for the CDR3 is TGTGCCAGCAGCTTGCGCCCTAGCGGGGGGGTATCCACAGATACGCAGTATTTT. The chain combines TRBV7-2 with TRBJ2-3; TRBD2 agrees at 12 bases. The length of the CDR3 is 18 residues. Germline CDR1 and CDR2: SGHTA and FQGNSA. V lost 3 bases and J lost 2; bases outside the gene matches: 9. The whole variable domain, filled in from reference TRBV7-2 and TRBJ2-3, reads GAGVSQSPSNKVTEKGKDVELRCDPISGHTALYWYRQSLGQGLEFLIYFQGNSAPDKSGLPSDRFSAERTGGSVSTLTIQRTQQEDSAVYLCASSLRPSGGVSTDTQYFGPGTRLTVL.

The V and J genes are TRBV15 and TRBJ1-4, with no clear D. With 0 bases removed from V and 12 bases from J, the gap between germline ends came to 17 bases. The CDR3 totals 15 residues. Looked up from germline, CDR1 is LNHNV and CDR2 is YYDKDF (reference sequence). The CDR3 loop is CATSRDLDAVGQLFF. For the CDR3, the DNA is TGTGCCACCAGCAGAGATCTGGACGCCGTGGGCCAACTGTTTTTT.

This clonotype was detected a few times. The chain joins TRBV9 to TRBJ1-6; D call uncertain. V was pared by 4 bases and J by 8 bases, with 16 bases between. CDR1 and CDR2 from the germline V gene are SGDLS and YYNGEE. The CDR3 is 15 amino acids. As DNA, the CDR3 is TGTGCCAGCAGCCTCCGGGGAAACCGTTATTCACCCCTCCACTTT. Translating gives CASSLRGNRYSPLHF.

This clonotype has only one observation. The rearrangement links TRBV23-1 to TRBJ2-7; TRBD1 agrees at 8 bases. TRBV23-1 is an ORF, and what it does is uncertain. Unmatched junction bases numbered 12, after V lost 3 bases and J lost 5 bases. CDR3 length equals 16 residues. The CDR3 region has the DNA TGCGCCAGCAGTCAGGCTCACTCCGGACAGGGCGACGAGCAGTACTTC. Translation gives CASSQAHSGQGDEQYF.

In its sample, this clonotype was seen a few times. The chain combines TRBV6-1 with TRBJ2-7, with D maybe TRBD1 (6 bases). Germline V CDR1 and CDR2: MNHNS, SASEGT. The V gene lost 6 bases and the J gene lost 2 bases, with 23 bases spanning the gap. The CDR3 consists of 17 residues. The CDR3 DNA sequence: TGTGCCAGCAGCCCCGAGGCCAGGGGTATATTACCCTACGAGCAGTACTTC. It yields the protein CASSPEARGILPYEQYF.

The rearrangement joins TRBV12-3 or TRBV12-4 to TRBJ2-1, with 10 bases lining up with TRBD2. The V and J ends lost 7 bases and 8 bases, in that order; junction bases with no gene match: 8. The CDR3 is made up of 14 amino acids. CDR3 in amino acids: CASKRSGGADEQFF. Written as DNA, the CDR3 is TGTGCCAGCAAAAGAAGCGGGGGGGCAGATGAGCAGTTCTTC.

The chain joins TRBV27 to TRBJ2-7; D ambiguous. The CDR3 extends over 17 amino acids. Germline lookup yields CDR1 MNHEY and CDR2 SMNVEV (reference sequence). Trimming cost V 6 bases and J 0 bases, with 21 bases left between them. Here the CDR3 reads CASSPLLGARSSYEQYF. CDR3 in DNA: TGTGCCAGCAGCCCACTTTTAGGCGCGAGGAGCTCCTACGAGCAGTACTTC.

The genes are TRBV6-1 and TRBJ1-1; no clear D. Germline assignment: CDR1 MNHNS and CDR2 SASEGT. This CDR3 comprises 13 residues. V lost 5 bases to trimming and J lost 7 bases, with 14 bases between them. In DNA form, the CDR3 reads TGTGCCAGCAGTACTCTTGCTCCCGGTGAAGCTTTCTTT. Its protein product is CASSTLAPGEAFF.

This clonotype has more than one count but fewer than ten. The genes are TRBV6-5 and TRBJ2-4, with TRBD2 as a possible D gene (5 bases). V was cut by 4 bases and J by 3 bases, with 16 bases left in between. CDR1 is MNHEY, CDR2 SVGAGI, per germline. The CDR3 extends over 16 amino acids. The CDR3, as DNA: TGTGCCAGCAGTTTGTTCGAGGGATTAAGCAAAAACATTCAGTACTTC. This codes for CASSLFEGLSKNIQYF.

This clonotype has a handful of counts. In DNA form, the CDR3 reads TGCGCCAGCAGCTCCTCCACAGGAGGGCCCCAGCATTTT. This gives the protein CASSSSTGGPQHF. The chain joins TRBV4-1 to TRBJ1-5, with D perhaps matching TRBD1 (5 bases). This CDR3 contains 13 residues. CDR1 and CDR2 (germline): MGHRA, YSYEKL. With 5 bases removed from V and 9 bases from J, the gap between germline ends came to 14 bases.

This sequence joins TRBV7-9 and TRBJ1-3; no reliable D call. The CDR3 is 15 residues long. Per the germline V gene, CDR1 is SEHNR and CDR2 is FQNEAQ (reference sequence). Trimming took off 0 bases at V and 6 bases at J, with 12 bases between the two ends. CDR3: CASSLAGGFENTIYF. CDR3 coding DNA: TGTGCCAGCAGCTTAGCAGGAGGGTTTGAAAACACCATATATTTT.

This rearrangement joins TRBV5-5 to TRBJ2-5; D gene uncertain. The CDR3 consists of 18 residues. Germline V gene lookup returns CDR1 SGHKS and CDR2 YYEKEE (reference sequence). Trimming took 1 base from V and 3 from J, leaving 22 bases between them. The CDR3 region is CASSLYFVGPVFKETQYF. CDR3 nucleotide sequence: TGTGCCAGCAGCTTGTACTTTGTCGGTCCCGTTTTTAAAGAGACCCAGTACTTC.

This chain connects TRBV12-3 or TRBV12-4 to TRBJ2-1; possibly TRBD2 for D (6 bases). V was trimmed by 5 bases and J by 2 bases, leaving 13 bases between them. This CDR3 has 15 residues. Here the CDR3 DNA reads TGTGCCAGCAGTAGCCTAGCGTCCACCTACAATGAGCAGTTCTTC. As protein: CASSSLASTYNEQFF.